This entry lists 18 T cell receptor beta chains sequenced from one sample in a study of glioma-infiltrating T cells after dendritic cell vaccination. Sequencing used immunoSEQ multiplex PCR; TCRdb keeps in-frame clones, though not all of them. The sample lists under 100,000 clones, 70% to 80% occurring once. This material consisted of blood, taken before dendritic cell vaccination. These receptors came from a human donor with glioblastoma.

V and J are TRBV6-4 and TRBJ2-2; weak D call: TRBD1 (6 bases). CDR1 is MRHNA, CDR2 SNTAGT, per germline. Deletions cut 0 bases from V and 6 bases from J, with 11 bases between. The CDR3 loop spans 15 amino acids. The chain's CDR3 is CASSDSNRAPGELFF. The CDR3 DNA reads as TGTGCCAGCAGTGACTCGAACAGGGCCCCCGGGGAGCTGTTTTTT.

This clone was picked up many times. This chain uses TRBV6-5 with TRBJ1-2, with a possible D match to TRBD1 (6 bases). The germline V gene encodes CDR1 MNHEY and CDR2 SVGAGI. Trimming removed 2 bases from V and 4 bases from J, with 11 bases in between. This CDR3 spans 14 amino acids. CDR3 nucleotides: TGTGCCAGCAGTTACCTGGCAGGGGCCTATGGCTACACCTTC. This translates into CASSYLAGAYGYTF.

The chain is built from TRBV6-7 and TRBJ1-5; no clear D gene. TRBV6-7 is sorted into the ORF group, with uncertain function. The CDR3 consists of 17 residues. The V gene lost 2 bases and the J gene lost 3 bases, with 17 bases spanning the gap. The DNA for the CDR3 is TGTGCCAGCAGTTACGTTTCCGGGGATCTAAACAATCAGCCCCAGCATTTT. Protein: CASSYVSGDLNNQPQHF.

The chain is built from TRBV28 and TRBJ2-7; 12 bases line up with TRBD2. V was clipped by 2 bases and J by 0 bases; unmatched bases: 8. Germline CDR1 and CDR2: MDHEN and SYDVKM. This CDR3 has 18 amino acids. The CDR3 bases are TGTGCCAGCAGTTTAGTAGGGACTAGCGGGTATCTCTCCTACGAGCAGTACTTC. Residues: CASSLVGTSGYLSYEQYF.

In its sample, this clone was seen once. V and J are TRBV28 and TRBJ2-1; D unresolved. The V and J ends lost 1 base and 13 bases respectively, with 11 bases between them. CDR1 and CDR2 from the germline V gene are MDHEN and SYDVKM. This CDR3 contains 12 residues. CDR3: CASSLLENPQFF. The CDR3 DNA reads TGTGCCAGCAGTTTATTGGAGAACCCTCAGTTCTTC. Complete variable domain (other parts from reference TRBV28 and TRBJ2-1): DVKVTQSSRYLVKRTGEKVFLECVQDMDHENMFWYRQDPGLGLRLIYFSYDVKMKEKGDIPEGYSVSREKKERFSLILESASTNQTSMYLCASSLLENPQFFGPGTRLTVL.

This chain joins TRBV30 and TRBJ1-2; D ambiguous. Between the trimmed V and J ends, which lost 0 bases and 6 bases, there was a span of 17 bases. Per germline, CDR1 GTSNPN and CDR2 SVGIG (reference sequence). The CDR3 is 15 residues long. The CDR3 spells CAWSVGGATSHGYTF. DNA of the CDR3: TGTGCCTGGAGTGTGGGTGGAGCCACATCCCATGGCTACACCTTC.

CDR3 amino acids: CASSSGQGATGYTF. CDR3 sequence (DNA): TGCGCCAGCAGTTCGGGACAGGGGGCGACGGGCTACACCTTC. The chain is built from TRBV5-1 and TRBJ1-2; 12 bases map to TRBD1. The CDR3 is 14 amino acids. Germline CDR1 is SGHRS and CDR2 is YFSETQ. Losses at the gene ends were 5 bases for V and 8 bases for J; bases not matched to a gene: 7.

The gene calls are TRBV28 and TRBJ1-5; tentative D call: TRBD1 (5 bases). The CDR3 covers 14 residues. Deletions cut 6 bases from V and 3 bases from J, with 12 bases between. Germline V gene data show CDR1 as MDHEN and CDR2 as SYDVKM. The CDR3 spells CASRTAGFNQPQHF. The DNA for the CDR3 is TGTGCCAGCAGGACTGCAGGGTTCAATCAGCCCCAGCATTTT.

The rearrangement uses TRBV2 and TRBJ2-1; 15 bases fit TRBD2. The CDR3 length is 15 residues. Trimming cost V 6 bases and J 13 bases; bases outside gene matches: 10. CDR1 is SNHLY and CDR2 is FYNNEI in the germline V gene. The CDR3 reads CASRLPGLAGGKQFF. The CDR3 bases are TGTGCCAGCAGACTCCCGGGACTAGCGGGAGGAAAACAGTTCTTC.

The chain joins TRBV29-1 to TRBJ2-5; 9 bases agree with TRBD2. From germline, CDR1 is SQVTM and CDR2 ANQGSEA. Unmatched junction bases numbered 15, after V lost 8 bases and J lost 5 bases. CDR3 size: 15 residues. The chain's CDR3 is CSSQGREGWSETQYF. The DNA for the CDR3 is TGCAGCTCCCAGGGGCGGGAGGGCTGGTCGGAGACCCAGTACTTC.

The chain is built from TRBV6-6 and TRBJ2-2, with a possible D match to TRBD2 (6 bases). This CDR3 comprises 16 residues. V lost 0 bases and J lost 2, with 10 bases in between. CDR1 MNHNY and CDR2 SVGAGI come from the germline V gene (reference sequence). As DNA, the CDR3 is TGTGCCAGCAGTTACTCCGGCGGGGTAAACACCGGGGAGCTGTTTTTT. Its translation: CASSYSGGVNTGELFF.

The CDR3 nucleotides read TGTGCCAGCCGCAGGGCCGGCAATCAGCCCCAGCATTTT. Its translation: CASRRAGNQPQHF. The rearrangement links TRBV6-5 to TRBJ1-5, with D possibly matching TRBD1 (5 bases). V was cut by 8 bases and J by 2 bases, with 10 bases left in between. Germline values: CDR1 MNHEY, CDR2 SVGAGI. The CDR3 spans 13 residues.

The chain employs TRBV19 and TRBJ2-7, with a tentative D call TRBD2 (5 bases). The CDR3 length is 15 residues. Germline V gene lookup returns CDR1 LNHDA and CDR2 SQIVND (reference sequence). The V end was cut by 1 base, the J end by 0 bases, with 10 bases between. The CDR3 sequence is CASSIGGASSYEQYF. For the CDR3, the DNA is TGTGCCAGTAGTATAGGGGGAGCCAGCTCCTACGAGCAGTACTTC.

In its sample, this clone was seen once. This chain links TRBV10-3 with TRBJ2-3; perhaps TRBD2 as D (6 bases). The V end was cut by 0 bases, the J end by 2 bases, with 12 bases between. The CDR3 is 16 residues long. Germline CDR1 reads ENHRY; CDR2 reads SYGVKD. CDR3 loop: CAISESWRASTDTQYF. CDR3 in DNA: TGTGCCATCAGTGAGTCTTGGAGGGCCTCCACAGATACGCAGTATTTT.

The chain recombines TRBV30 with TRBJ1-1; TRBD1 agrees at 8 bases. V dropped 0 bases and J dropped 4; count of bases not matched to a gene: 7. The germline gives CDR1 GTSNPN, CDR2 SVGIG (reference sequence). This CDR3 region has 15 residues. CDR3 residues: CAWSVLTGDFTEAFF. The CDR3 DNA is TGTGCCTGGAGTGTTCTGACAGGGGACTTCACTGAAGCTTTCTTT.

The rearrangement links TRBV19 to TRBJ1-1; D is undetermined. The CDR3 runs 14 residues. With 6 bases removed from V and 1 base from J, the gap between germline ends came to 12 bases. Germline V gene lookup returns CDR1 LNHDA and CDR2 SQIVND (reference sequence). In DNA form, the CDR3 reads TGTGCCAGTAGAACCCAGGCAGCGAACACTGAAGCTTTCTTT. As protein: CASRTQAANTEAFF.

The chain joins TRBV6-5 to TRBJ2-5; D is possibly TRBD1 (6 bases). The J call may be wrong; the DNA end is better matched by TRBJ2-7. The CDR3 loop spans 15 amino acids. Germline values: CDR1 MNHEY, CDR2 SVGAGI. CDR3 loop: CASSTDRTSRGEQYF. In nucleotides, the CDR3 is TGTGCCAGCAGTACGGACAGAACAAGCCGCGGCGAGCAGTACTTC.

This chain links TRBV7-9 with TRBJ1-3; the D is unclear. Trimming removed 4 bases from V and 3 bases from J, with 16 bases in between. Per the germline V gene, CDR1 is SEHNR and CDR2 is FQNEAQ (reference sequence). The CDR3 has 16 amino acids. Here the CDR3 reads CASSSWGGQNGNTIYF. For the CDR3, the DNA is TGTGCCAGCAGCTCCTGGGGAGGGCAGAATGGAAACACCATATATTTT.